This TCR beta chain was identified in a study of OX40 agonist ivuxolimab in advanced cancers. Looking at the study overall: From 23 to 79 years was the age range, with a mean of about 54 years, and around 83% were male. Three partial responders included one hepatocellular carcinoma patient and two cutaneous melanoma patients.

Here immunoSEQ multiplex PCR was the method, and the copy in TCRdb shows in-frame clones only, minus some. The sample holds about 110,000 clones, roughly 90% seen once. On this clone itself: Its antigen is not known.

CDR1 MNHNS and CDR2 SASEGT come from the germline V gene. The ends were cut back, 5 bases at V and 5 bases at J, with 9 bases in the middle. The CDR3 spans 12 residues. Study-wide points: Partial responders at 0.1-3.0 mg/kg showed near-lowest clonal expansion. CD4+ T cells averaged fewer expanded clones than CD8+ T cells.

This TCR derives from an adult with an advanced solid tumor such as melanoma, head and neck, liver or kidney cancer. The V gene is TRBV6-1, the J gene TRBJ1-2; D gene ambiguous. Sequenced here: CD4+ or CD8+ T cells sorted from blood, sampled in a trial of the OX40 agonist ivuxolimab. CDR3 sequence reads: CASSIGVYGYTF. CDR3 nucleotide sequence: TGTGCCAGCAGTATTGGGGTGTATGGCTACACCTTC.